This note documents a single TCR beta chain sequence. The antigen remains undetermined. This record belongs to a study of cytomegalovirus exposure and HLA in healthy donors. Overall study: There were roughly 110 million unique TCR beta sequences, drawn from roughly 200 million T cells, in an earlier analysis. Early released data comprised around 80 million unique TCRs from HLA-typed donors.

This CDR3 spans 21 amino acids. The germline V and J ends were trimmed by 4 bases and 11 bases, with 42 bases remaining between them. At sampling all donors were nominally healthy, likely with unrecorded immune exposures. The PCR made use of 60 Vbeta and 13 Jbeta primers. Measured with immunoSEQ multiplex PCR; TCRdb has only the in-frame clones, and not every one. The sample includes some 120,000 clones, 80% of them seen just once. Study findings and constraints: Exclusion applied to some V segments, including TRBV6-2 and TRBV6-3, as they were indistinguishable.

The TCR originated in a man aged 40-49 years in good health and CMV-seronegative. This chain joins TRBV5-3 and TRBJ1-1; TRBD1 might be the D (6 bases). TRBV5-3 qualifies as an ORF whose function is uncertain. Sequencing was carried out using PBMCs. The CDR3 DNA sequence: TGTGCCAGAAGCCCGGACAGCAAATACCGATTCCATTGCTCGTCGGATGCTACGGCTTTCTTT. Translation gives CARSPDSKYRFHCSSDATAFF.